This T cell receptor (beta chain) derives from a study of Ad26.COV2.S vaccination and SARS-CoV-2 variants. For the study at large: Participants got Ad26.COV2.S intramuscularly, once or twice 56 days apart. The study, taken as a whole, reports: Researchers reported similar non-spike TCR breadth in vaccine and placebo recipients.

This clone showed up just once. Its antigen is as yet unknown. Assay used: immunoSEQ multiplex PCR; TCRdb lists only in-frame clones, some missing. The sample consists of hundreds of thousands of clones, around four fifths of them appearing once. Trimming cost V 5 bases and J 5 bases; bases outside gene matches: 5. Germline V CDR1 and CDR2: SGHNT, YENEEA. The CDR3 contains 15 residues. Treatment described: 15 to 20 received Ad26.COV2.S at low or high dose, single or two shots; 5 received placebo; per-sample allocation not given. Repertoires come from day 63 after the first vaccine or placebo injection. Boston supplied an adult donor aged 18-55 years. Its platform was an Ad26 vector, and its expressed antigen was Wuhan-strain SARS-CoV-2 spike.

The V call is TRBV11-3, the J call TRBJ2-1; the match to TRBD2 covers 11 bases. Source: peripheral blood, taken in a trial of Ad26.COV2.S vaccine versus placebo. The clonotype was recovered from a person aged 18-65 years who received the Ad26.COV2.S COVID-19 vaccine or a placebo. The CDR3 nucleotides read TGTGCCAGCAGCCGGCGACTAGCGGGGAACAATGAGCAGTTCTTC. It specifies CASSRRLAGNNEQFF. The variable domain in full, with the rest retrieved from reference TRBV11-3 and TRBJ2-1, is EAGVVQSPRYKIIEKKQPVAFWCNPISGHNTLYWYLQNLGQGPELLIRYENEEAVDDSQLPKDRFSAERLKGVDSTLKIQPAELGDSAVYLCASSRRLAGNNEQFFGPGTRLTVL.